A single TCR beta chain is shown here with its context. Its target is not known. Time point of the sample: newly diagnosed, previously untreated cHL patient sample. A comparison was provided by newly diagnosed, untreated classical Hodgkin lymphoma PBMCs. This entry is derived from a study of PD-1 blockade in classical Hodgkin lymphoma. Broader study findings: Nothing has yet pinned down what causes the repertoire differences, possibly disease activity or prior therapy. Reported findings placed baseline TCR diversity lower in newly diagnosed patients (compared with healthy donors).

Germline V CDR1 and CDR2: SGHRS, YFSETQ. Losses at the gene ends were 3 bases for V and 6 bases for J; bases not matched to a gene: 16. This CDR3 is built from 17 residues. Here immunoSEQ multiplex PCR was the method, and the copy in TCRdb shows in-frame clones only, minus some. The data show 70,000 or so clones, with 93% seen just once and about 2.5% held by the top ten. The clonotype was recovered from a human donor with classical Hodgkin lymphoma. The sequenced material came from peripheral blood mononuclear cells (PBMCs). The chain carries TRBV5-1 and TRBJ2-7; 9 bases line up with TRBD1. The CDR3 region is CASSSAFTGGALAEQYF. CDR3 in DNA: TGCGCCAGCAGCTCAGCGTTTACAGGGGGCGCATTGGCCGAGCAGTACTTC. Full variable domain (outside the CDR3, taken from reference TRBV5-1 and TRBJ2-7): KAGVTQTPRYLIKTRGQQVTLSCSPISGHRSVSWYQQTPGQGLQFLFEYFSETQRNKGNFPGRFSGRQFSNSRSEMNVSTLELGDSALYLCASSSAFTGGALAEQYFGPGTRLTVT.